The rows below give T cell receptor beta chains drawn from one sample of a study of OX40 agonist ivuxolimab in advanced cancers. Profiling relied on immunoSEQ multiplex PCR, and the TCRdb table lists in-frame clones only, not all of them. The sample contains 75,000 to 95,000 clones, around 89% of which appear only once. Sequencing was performed on CD4+ or CD8+ T cells sorted from blood, taken in a trial of the OX40 agonist ivuxolimab. The receptors originated from an adult with an advanced solid tumor such as melanoma, head and neck, liver or kidney cancer. CDR3s include the opening cysteine and the closing phenylalanine or tryptophan. D genes are given only for firm matches.

>TRBJ2-5|TRBD2|TRBV5-1
CASSLLGSGYLGETQYF
>TRBJ2-1|.|TRBV27
CASSGYQGEQFF
>TRBJ1-2|.|TRBV6-5
CASSYSGTESYTF
>TRBJ2-7|.|TRBV27
CASSSGPNYEQYF
>TRBJ2-5|.|TRBV28
CASRRTYSKETQYF
>TRBJ2-1|TRBD1|TRBV28
CASSLRGQGYGNEQFF
>TRBJ2-7|TRBD2|TRBV6-1
CAGGLVYEQYF
>TRBJ2-7|TRBD1|TRBV9
CASSLQGAGPGEQYF
>TRBJ2-3|.|TRBV20-1
CSARGTDTQYF
>TRBJ2-7|.|TRBV29-1
CSVVGPGGFYEQYF
>TRBJ2-5|.|TRBV9
CASSWGEQYQETQYF
>TRBJ1-2|.|TRBV20-1
CSASGDYGYTF
>TRBJ2-7|.|TRBV28
CASTSPGQVPYEQYF
>TRBJ1-2|.|TRBV28
CASSFPPGSGYTF
>TRBJ2-7|TRBD2|TRBV7-6
CASSSGLAGDLDEQYF
>TRBJ2-7|.|TRBV27
CASHEGYEQYF
>TRBJ2-7|.|TRBV11-3
CASSPLAGRTHEQYF
>TRBJ2-7|.|TRBV7-2
CASSSLDEQYF
>TRBJ2-3|TRBD2|TRBV5-4
CASSLSLAAQDTQYF
>TRBJ2-7|TRBD1|TRBV19
CASSKGQGKNEQYF
>TRBJ2-7|.|TRBV29-1
CSVEAKPYEQYF
>TRBJ2-7|.|TRBV2
CASSDVGGNYEQYF
>TRBJ2-7|.|TRBV18
CASSPLHRDSEQYF
>TRBJ2-3|.|TRBV5-5
CASSREVDTQYF
>TRBJ2-1|.|TRBV10-3
CAISEFLEKYNEQFF
>TRBJ1-2|TRBD1|TRBV6-5
CASSYQTGGYGYTF
>TRBJ1-2|.|TRBV7-8
CASSLDLDRGDGYTF
>TRBJ1-1|TRBD1|TRBV20-1
CSANRGEAFF